This T cell receptor (beta chain) was captured in a study of graft-versus-host responses after intestinal transplantation. Measured with immunoSEQ multiplex PCR; TCRdb has only the in-frame clones, and not every one. Of under 2,000 clones listed, under 95% were seen once; the top ten hold about 2.5%. Germline CDR1 reads LNHDA; CDR2 reads SQIVND (reference sequence). The CDR3 spans 20 residues. V trimming: 7 bases; J trimming: 0 bases; junction bases outside the gene matches: 18. The clonotype comes from a human patient who received an intestinal transplant, so some T cells may come from the graft donor. The genes are TRBV19 and TRBJ2-2; 9 bases map to TRBD1. The sequencing used PBMCs, collected 16 days after intestinal transplant. CDR3 residues: CASTQWGYLTGGPNTGELFF. The CDR3, as DNA: TGTGCCAGTACCCAATGGGGGTACCTGACAGGGGGGCCGAACACCGGGGAGCTGTTTTTT. Based on the CDR3 plus reference TRBV19 and TRBJ2-2, the full variable domain is DGGITQSPKYLFRKEGQNVTLSCEQNLNHDAMYWYRQDPGQGLRLIYYSQIVNDFQKGDIAEGYSVSREKKESFPLTVTSAQKNPTAFYLCASTQWGYLTGGPNTGELFFGEGSRLTVL.